This TCR beta chain was captured by sequencing in a study of regulatory T cells in long-lasting Graves disease. About the research overall: For under 3 months, newly diagnosed Graves' patients had been taking antithyroid drugs. Whole-study findings and limits: Persistent disease samples used TRBV28, TRBJ1-2 and TRBJ2-5 preferentially. TCR diversity was lower in persistent Graves' patients (versus newly diagnosed ones).

The time point was: newly diagnosed GD, antithyroid drugs for less than 3 months. RNA from PBMCs was the source of the TCR library. Per American Thyroid Association guidelines, Graves' disease was diagnosed. V was clipped by 0 bases and J by 4 bases, with 15 bases between them. The length of the CDR3 is 16 residues. Germline loops: CDR1 LGHNT, CDR2 FRNRAP. TCR beta libraries were built with iRepertoire HTBI primers and Arm-PCR of CDR3 regions. In TCRdb, the multiplex PCR reads were re-called with MiXCR into one record per CDR3 protein. The sample has roughly 380,000 distinct CDR3 sequences; around 16% are singletons. This clonotype was observed many times. Its target is unknown.

Sample: peripheral blood mononuclear cells (PBMCs), taken at new diagnosis, from a patient treated with antithyroid drugs. The rearrangement links TRBV12-5 to TRBJ1-1; a weak D match, TRBD1 (6 bases). This receptor was taken from a female donor with Graves disease. The CDR3 is CASGLVQIRGGTEAFF. The CDR3 DNA is TGTGCTAGTGGTTTGGTACAGATTAGGGGGGGCACTGAAGCTTTCTTT.